This T cell receptor (beta chain) was captured by sequencing in a study of shared clonotypes between healthy human individuals. The trim removed 7 bases at V and 5 bases at J, leaving 7 bases unmatched. The CDR3 runs to 13 residues. Germline CDR1 and CDR2: SGHDT and YYEEEE. On ten immunoSEQ deep assay plates, unsorted PBMC DNA was sequenced. Only in-frame clones appear in the TCRdb table, and some are missing; sequencing was by immunoSEQ multiplex PCR. This sample has approximately 460,000 clones, with around 77% found just once. Sequences were obtained from PBMCs. The chain recombines TRBV5-6 with TRBJ2-7; TRBD1 agrees at 9 bases. The receptor was derived from a woman in her 40s in good health. Some clones in this sample may be carry-over from other donors' samples. CDR3: CASGRTGANEQYF. CDR3 coding DNA: TGTGCCAGCGGACGGACAGGGGCGAACGAGCAGTACTTC.